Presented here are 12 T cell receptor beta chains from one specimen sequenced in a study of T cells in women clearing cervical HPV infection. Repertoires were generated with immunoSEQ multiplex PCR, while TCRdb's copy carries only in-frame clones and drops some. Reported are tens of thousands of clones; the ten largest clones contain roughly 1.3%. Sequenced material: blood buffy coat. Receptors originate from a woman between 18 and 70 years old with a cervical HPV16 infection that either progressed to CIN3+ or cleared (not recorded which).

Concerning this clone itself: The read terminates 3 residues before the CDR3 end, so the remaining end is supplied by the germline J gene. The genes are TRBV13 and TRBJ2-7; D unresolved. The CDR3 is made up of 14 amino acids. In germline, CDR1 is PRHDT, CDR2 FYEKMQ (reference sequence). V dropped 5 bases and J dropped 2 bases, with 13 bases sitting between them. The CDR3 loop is CASSGRVNAYEQYF. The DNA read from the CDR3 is TGTGCCAGCAGCGGCCGGGTAAATGCCTACGAG.

The sequenced CDR3 bases are TGTGCCAGCAGCTTAGGATGGTCAGATACC. Its protein product is CASSLGWSDT. The entire CDR3 is CASSLGWSDTYTF. This chain links TRBV11-3 with TRBJ1-2; D gene ambiguous. The read finishes 3 residues shy of the CDR3 end, and the germline J gene is used to complete it. This CDR3 is 13 amino acids long. Germline CDR1 is SGHNT and CDR2 is YENEEA.

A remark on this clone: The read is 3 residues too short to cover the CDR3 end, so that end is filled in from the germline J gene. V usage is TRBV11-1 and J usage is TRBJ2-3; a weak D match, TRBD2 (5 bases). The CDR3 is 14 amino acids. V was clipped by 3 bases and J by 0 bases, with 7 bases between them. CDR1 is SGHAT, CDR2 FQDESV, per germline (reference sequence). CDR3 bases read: TGTGCCAGCAGCTTGAGCGGAAGCACAGATACG. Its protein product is CASSLSGSTDT. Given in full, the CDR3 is CASSLSGSTDTQYF. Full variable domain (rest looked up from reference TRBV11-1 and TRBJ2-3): EAEVAQSPRYKITEKSQAVAFWCDPISGHATLYWYRQILGQGPELLVQFQDESVVDDSQLPKDRFSAERLKGVDSTLKIQPAELGDSAMYLCASSLSGSTDTQYFGPGTRLTVL.

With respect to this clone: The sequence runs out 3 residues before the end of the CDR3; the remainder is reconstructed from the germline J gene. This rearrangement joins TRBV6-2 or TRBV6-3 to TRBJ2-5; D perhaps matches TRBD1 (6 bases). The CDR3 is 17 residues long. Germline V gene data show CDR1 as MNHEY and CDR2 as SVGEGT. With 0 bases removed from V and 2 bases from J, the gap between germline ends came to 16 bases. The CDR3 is CASSYSTGGHTQETQYF. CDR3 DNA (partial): TGTGCCAGCAGTTACTCGACAGGAGGACATACACAAGAGACC.

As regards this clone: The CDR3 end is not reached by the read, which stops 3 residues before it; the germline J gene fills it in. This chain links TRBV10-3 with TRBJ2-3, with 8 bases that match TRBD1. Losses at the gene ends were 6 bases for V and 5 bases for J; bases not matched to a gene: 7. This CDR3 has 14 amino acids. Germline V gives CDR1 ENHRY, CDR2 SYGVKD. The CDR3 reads CAISLDRAEDTQYF. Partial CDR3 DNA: TGTGCCATCAGCCTGGACAGGGCTGAAGATACG.

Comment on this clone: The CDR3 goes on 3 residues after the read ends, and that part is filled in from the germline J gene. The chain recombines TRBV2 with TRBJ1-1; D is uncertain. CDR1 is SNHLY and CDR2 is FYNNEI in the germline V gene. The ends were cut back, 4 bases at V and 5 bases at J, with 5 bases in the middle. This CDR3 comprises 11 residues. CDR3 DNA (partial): TGTGCCAGCAGTGTATCTACTGAA. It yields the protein CASSVSTE. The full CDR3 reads CASSVSTEAFF. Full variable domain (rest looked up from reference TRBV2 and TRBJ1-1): EPEVTQTPSHQVTQMGQEVILRCVPISNHLYFYWYRQILGQKVEFLVSFYNNEISEKSEIFDDQFSVERPDGSNFTLKIRSTKLEDSAMYFCASSVSTEAFFGQGTRLTVV.

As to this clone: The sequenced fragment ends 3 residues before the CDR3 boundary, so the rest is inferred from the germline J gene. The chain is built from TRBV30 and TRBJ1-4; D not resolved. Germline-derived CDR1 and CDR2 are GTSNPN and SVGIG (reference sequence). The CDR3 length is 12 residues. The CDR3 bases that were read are TGTGCCTGGAACTTCGGCGGTCCACCA. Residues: CAWNFGGPP. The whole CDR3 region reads CAWNFGGPPLFF.

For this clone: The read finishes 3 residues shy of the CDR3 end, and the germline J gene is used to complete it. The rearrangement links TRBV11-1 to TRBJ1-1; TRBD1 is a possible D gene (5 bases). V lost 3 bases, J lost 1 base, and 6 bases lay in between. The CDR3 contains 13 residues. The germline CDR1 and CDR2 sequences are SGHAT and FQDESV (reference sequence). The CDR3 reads CASSFGQNTEAFF. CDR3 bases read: TGTGCCAGCAGCTTCGGACAGAACACTGAA.

CDR3 bases read: TGCGCCAGCAGTCCCGGGGGTACAACTAATGAAAAA. Its translation: CASSPGGTTNEK. The whole CDR3 reads CASSPGGTTNEKLFF. The gene calls are TRBV5-1 and TRBJ1-4, with a possible D match to TRBD1 (5 bases). The read terminates 3 residues ahead of where the CDR3 ends, so the germline J gene completes it. The CDR3 totals 15 residues. CDR1 is SGHRS, CDR2 YFSETQ, per germline. Trimming cost V 5 bases and J 0 bases, with 11 bases left between them.

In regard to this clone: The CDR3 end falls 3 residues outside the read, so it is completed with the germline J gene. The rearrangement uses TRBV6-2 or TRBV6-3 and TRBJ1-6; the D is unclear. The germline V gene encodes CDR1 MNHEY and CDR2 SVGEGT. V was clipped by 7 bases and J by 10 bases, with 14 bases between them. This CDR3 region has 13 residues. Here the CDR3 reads CASTQENGSPLHF. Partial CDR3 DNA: TGTGCCAGCACGCAGGAAAATGGCTCACCC.

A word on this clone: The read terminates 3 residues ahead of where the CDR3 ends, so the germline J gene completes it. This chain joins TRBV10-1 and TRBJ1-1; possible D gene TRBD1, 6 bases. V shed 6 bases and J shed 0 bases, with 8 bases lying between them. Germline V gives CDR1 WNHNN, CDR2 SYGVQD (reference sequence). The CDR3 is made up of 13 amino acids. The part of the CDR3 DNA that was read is TGCGCCAGCAGGGACAGTATGAACACTGAA. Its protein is CASRDSMNTE. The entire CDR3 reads CASRDSMNTEAFF.

The CDR3 here is CATQLGGGQQETQYF. CDR3 bases read: TGTGCCACCCAACTGGGCGGGGGGCAGCAAGAGACC. This chain joins TRBV7-9 and TRBJ2-5; 8 bases map to TRBD2. Read coverage stops 3 residues before the CDR3 terminus; the germline J gene supplies the remainder. CDR3 length equals 15 residues. Germline CDR1 SEHNR, CDR2 FQNEAQ (reference sequence). V was pared by 10 bases and J by 2 bases, with 12 bases of the junction left unmatched.